This T cell receptor (beta chain) was captured by sequencing in a study of CXCR3-negative and CXCR3-positive naive CD8 T cells. The study made its TRB cDNA libraries by 5' RACE, adding UMI labels. From its re-call of the 5' RACE reads, TCRdb lists each CDR3 protein once, without DNA. The sample has 100,000 or so distinct CDR3 sequences, and its top ten clones hold around 1.7%. This CDR3 has 14 amino acids. Germline V lookup: CDR1 MNHEY, CDR2 SVGEGT. The sample was naive CXCR3- CD8+ T cells from blood. Subset given: CD45RO-CCR7+CD27+CD95- naive CD8+ T cells lacking CXCR3 (TNR3-). The chain is built from TRBV6-2 or TRBV6-3 and TRBJ2-1; TCRdb names TRBD1, which stays unverified in the absence of DNA. This receptor was identified in a human donor in good health. Some clones in this sample may be carry-over from other donors' samples. CDR3: CASRSPGPYNEQFF.